This T cell receptor beta chain was sequenced for a study of T cells in Graves' hyperthyroidism and ophthalmopathy. The study, taken as a whole, reports: The blood repertoire included most of the expanded thyroid clonotypes above 0.001.

Researchers took RNA transcripts and amplified the TCR beta CDR3 regions from them. The HTBI primer set served for first-round RT-PCR of the TCR CDR3. TCRdb used MiXCR to reprocess the multiplex PCR reads, holding one entry per CDR3 protein. In the table there are under 400,000 distinct CDR3 sequences, about 25% of which are singletons. Across 18 months, stable Graves' hyperthyroidism was marked by no progression to ophthalmopathy. The CDR3 runs to 14 residues. CDR1 and CDR2 (germline): LGHDT, YNNKEL (reference sequence). V lost 2 bases, J lost 6 bases, and 14 bases lay in between. As regards this clonotype: Its antigen is undetermined.

The chain carries TRBV3-1 and TRBJ2-7, with D unclear. Material: blood. This clonotype was sampled from a man aged 50 to 60 with Graves' hyperthyroidism. The CDR3 bases are TGTGCCAGCAGCCAACAGTTAGCCCTCGGCGAGCAGTACTTC. Its protein is CASSQQLALGEQYF.